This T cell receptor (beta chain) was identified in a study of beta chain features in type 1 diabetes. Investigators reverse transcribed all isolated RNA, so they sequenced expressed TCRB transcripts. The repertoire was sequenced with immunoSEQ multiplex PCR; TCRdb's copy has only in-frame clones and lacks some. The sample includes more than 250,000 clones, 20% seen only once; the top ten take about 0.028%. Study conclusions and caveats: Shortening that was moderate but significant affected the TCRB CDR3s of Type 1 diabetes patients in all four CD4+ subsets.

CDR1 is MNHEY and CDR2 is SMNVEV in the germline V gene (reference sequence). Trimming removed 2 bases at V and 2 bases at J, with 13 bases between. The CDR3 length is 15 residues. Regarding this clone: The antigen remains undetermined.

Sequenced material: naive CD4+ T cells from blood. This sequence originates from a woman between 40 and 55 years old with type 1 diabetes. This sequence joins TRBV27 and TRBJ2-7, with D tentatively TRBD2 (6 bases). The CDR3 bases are TGTGCCAGCAGTTTAACGCTAGCGACGACCTACGAGCAGTACTTC. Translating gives CASSLTLATTYEQYF.